The rows below give T cell receptor beta chains drawn from one sample of a study of beta chain features in type 1 diabetes. Only in-frame clones appear in the TCRdb table, and some are missing; sequencing was by immunoSEQ multiplex PCR. Seen here are 300,000 to 350,000 clones, 7.5% to 9% observed once, and the top ten hold less than 0.45%. Sequences were obtained from central memory CD4+ T cells from blood. These receptors came from a woman under 30 in good health. CDR3s include the opening cysteine and the closing phenylalanine or tryptophan.

V gene	CDR3 protein
TRBV5-6	CASSPGQLLGETQYF
TRBV7-2	CASSYAGQGNIQYF
TRBV20-1	CSAKRVTEAFF
TRBV2	CASTGRLGTSGYNEQFF
TRBV18	CASSNGGTNYGYTF
TRBV28	CASRRAGTTYNEQFF
TRBV6-5	CASSAGTPAYNEQFF
TRBV11-2	CASSSPGDVQTGELFF
TRBV27	CASSRGTTNTGELFF
TRBV14	CASSQDPKLAGVSEQFF
TRBV18	CASSPSITGSTGANVLTF
TRBV18	CASSPGQGVDQPQHF
TRBV7-2	CASSPEVGASGYGYTF
TRBV29-1	CSVSLVLAGDPISLF
TRBV5-1	CASSLFPRYEQYF
TRBV7-3	CASSLRDSTDTQYF
TRBV7-7	CASSAGQRSETQYF
TRBV19	CASSIISGAHYEQYF
TRBV7-9	CASSLVTEGNEQFF
TRBV18	CASSPRTAETQYF
TRBV2	CASSGRNTEAFF
TRBV7-9	CASSPPGGTDTQYF
TRBV6-5	CASSEIPSQPQHF
TRBV7-2	CASSLARGANEQYF
TRBV7-9	CASSPPGTTNTGELFF
TRBV29-1	CSAQNTEAFF
TRBV18	CASSPGAQSGDEQFF
TRBV5-6	CASGDRVRETQYF
TRBV2	CASTRDRAETQYF
TRBV6-5	CASSRDRRETQYF
TRBV7-2	CASSIQVRADTGELFF
TRBV7-9	CASSPQGGGYQETQYF
TRBV18	CASSAGTANTYEQYF
TRBV29-1	CSVEGGDKSTDTQYF
TRBV7-9	CASSPTPGQGGINEQFF
TRBV7-2	CASSSRTQSDEQFF
TRBV4-3	CASSQERGGWKQYF
TRBV7-9	CASSSTAGHAGYTF
TRBV19	CASSISPAIETQYF
TRBV5-8	CASSLAGAVNYGYTF
TRBV27	CASMREGGTDTQYF
TRBV6-4	CASSQQGGDQPQHF
TRBV5-4	CASSLAQGEKLFF
TRBV11-2	CASSPSRNEQFF
TRBV7-9	CASSSGQGAYNEQFF
TRBV15	CATSRDGNYQYF
TRBV7-9	CASSFFAGRLAAEKLFF
TRBV28	CASSPALAGSGELFF